What follows describes a single T cell receptor (beta chain). Antigen unknown. V was cut by 1 base and J by 4 bases, with 14 bases left in between. CDR1 and CDR2 from the germline V gene are MNHNS and SASEGT. The CDR3 has 17 amino acids. Next came a second PCR, run for roughly 7 to 12 cycles, which used a sample-barcoded 5' primer along with a J-beta primer mix. Via MiXCR, TCRdb re-called the 5' RACE reads, giving one row per CDR3 protein. The sample includes 1.6 million or so distinct CDR3 sequences, about 35% seen only once; the top ten take roughly 12%. This sample was included in a study of blood T cells in healthy people across ages. For the study at large: Template switching retrieved approximately one barcoded beta molecule for each two T cells. Study-level findings and limits: Fewer expanded clones and more diversity marked long-lived versus aged donors.

Sequencing was carried out using blood. The V call is TRBV6-1, the J call TRBJ2-6; D gene unclear. The sequence was collected from a woman aged 25-40 years in good health. The DNA of the CDR3 is TGTGCCAGCAGTGAAGGTCACTGGGTGTGGGGGGCCAACGTCCTGACTTTC. This translates into CASSEGHWVWGANVLTF.